This T cell receptor (beta chain) emerged from a study of T-cell memory formation after mild COVID-19. Whole-study context: Largely donor-specific TCR clusters were found. Study observations and caveats: Cross-reactive memory apparently joined, as some responding clones appeared in pre-infection memory. CD8+ contracting clones occupied EMRA, while CD4+ ones occupied mainly CM and EM.

A note on this clonotype: What it binds is unknown.

From 5'RACE with constant-segment primers came TCR alpha and TCR beta cDNA libraries that carried sample barcodes and UMIs. TCRdb reanalysed the 5' RACE reads using MiXCR and keeps one entry per CDR3 protein. The sample holds 450,000 or so distinct CDR3 sequences, approximately 25% seen once. Sequenced sample: PBMCs or a T cell subset sorted from them (not recorded which). This TCR derives from an adult woman who had mild COVID-19 (a few samples of this study predate the infection). Cell type and time point are not known.

This chain's CDR3 is CASSFTSGTNEQFF. The CDR3 nucleotides are TGTGCCAGCAGCTTCACTAGCGGAACCAATGAGCAGTTCTTC. This sequence joins TRBV7-8 and TRBJ2-1; 8 bases fit TRBD2. This CDR3 has 14 residues. The V and J ends lost 3 bases and 6 bases, in that order; junction bases with no gene match: 4. The germline V gene encodes CDR1 SGHVS and CDR2 FQNEAQ.